These T cell receptor beta chains were read from a single sample in a study of control samples from healthy donors and cancer patients. This table comes from immunoSEQ multiplex PCR, and its TCRdb copy is limited to in-frame clones, with some not included. The sample carries under 200,000 clones, 91% recorded once. What was sequenced was blood. These receptors were obtained from a woman aged 25-40 years in good health. Each CDR3 is given with its conserved first and last residue. Each record gives: J gene, V gene, CDR3 protein.

>TRBJ2-3|TRBV7-2
CASSLEGWDTQYF
>TRBJ1-4|TRBV6-5
CASSPHRATNEKLFF
>TRBJ2-1|TRBV19
CASSIPSGRPYNEQFF
>TRBJ2-1|TRBV7-9
CASSLVTNEQFF
>TRBJ2-1|TRBV7-2
CASSSGLAGGFFEQFF
>TRBJ1-1|TRBV29-1
CSATRTGENTEAFF
>TRBJ1-1|TRBV7-8
CASSLGQVNTEAFF
>TRBJ1-1|TRBV5-5
CASYRGLDTEAFF
>TRBJ1-1|TRBV6-5
CASSYGGYAFF
>TRBJ1-5|TRBV7-2
CASSLTDYQPQHF
>TRBJ2-3|TRBV11-3
CASSPGTDTQYF
>TRBJ2-2|TRBV19
CASSIDSGIWTGELFF
>TRBJ1-5|TRBV6-2/TRBV6-3
CASSYAQGANQPQHF
>TRBJ2-2|TRBV5-1
CASSLLGSGELFF
>TRBJ2-1|TRBV1
CTSSGLAEYNEQFF
>TRBJ2-3|TRBV5-3
CARSRTADTQYF
>TRBJ2-1|TRBV7-3
CASSSTPSGRFGNEQFF
>TRBJ1-5|TRBV10-3
CAISEGFNQPQHF
>TRBJ1-1|TRBV5-1
CASSGNSGGTEAFF
>TRBJ2-2|TRBV19
CASKTGGGGELFF
>TRBJ1-2|TRBV4-2
CASSQEGTSNYGYTF
>TRBJ2-2|TRBV7-8
CASSYGTETGELFF
>TRBJ1-3|TRBV7-6
CASSLEPGQGNTIYF
>TRBJ2-3|TRBV9
CASSVGSTDTQYF
>TRBJ1-1|TRBV3-1/TRBV3-2
CASSQIGGAEAFF